The next 24 T cell receptor beta chains were all read from a single sample in a study of blood T cell repertoires in COVID-19 (dated by TCRdb to 2019 to 2021). Preparation of the library involved the immunoSEQ multiplex PCR assay. Not all clones reach the TCRdb copy of this immuneACCESS table, which keeps in-frame sequences only. Checked studies attribute under half of the gap to unresolved V genes and leave the rest unexplained. This sample comprises over 75,000 clones, roughly 90% of them detected only once. The ten top clones hold around 2.3% of the sample. Sequencing was performed on peripheral blood. The source is a human donor with active COVID-19. The donor label of this sample is uncertain.

V is TRBV6-5 and J is TRBJ2-7, with D perhaps matching TRBD1 (6 bases). With 6 bases removed from V and 1 base from J, the gap between germline ends came to 16 bases. The germline V gene has CDR1 MNHEY and CDR2 SVGAGI. This CDR3 has 15 residues. This CDR3 reads CASSPDGQPSYEQYF. The CDR3 DNA sequence: TGTGCCAGCAGCCCCGACGGACAGCCTTCCTACGAGCAGTACTTC.

The table lists this clone with a count of one. The chain combines TRBV6-5 with TRBJ1-4, with a tentative D call TRBD1 (6 bases). The CDR3 totals 16 residues. Germline CDR1 and CDR2: MNHEY and SVGAGI. With 2 bases removed from V and 8 bases from J, the gap between germline ends came to 18 bases. This chain's CDR3 is CASSYLQQGPREKLFF. CDR3 DNA sequence: TGTGCCAGCAGTTACCTTCAACAGGGTCCCAGAGAAAAACTGTTTTTT.

The chain employs TRBV29-1 and TRBJ1-2, with 8 bases matching TRBD1. The trim removed 6 bases at V and 4 bases at J, leaving 7 bases unmatched. Germline CDR1 SQVTM, CDR2 ANQGSEA. The CDR3 has 13 amino acids. The CDR3 here is CSVGPGTGYGYTF. CDR3 nucleotides: TGCAGCGTGGGCCCAGGGACAGGCTATGGCTACACCTTC.

This clone showed up just a few times. This rearrangement joins TRBV7-2 to TRBJ2-7, with a weak D call TRBD2 (6 bases). The CDR3 is made up of 12 amino acids. V was cut by 5 bases and J by 7 bases, with 12 bases left in between. Germline V gene sequence: CDR1 SGHTA, CDR2 FQGNSA. CDR3 in amino acids: CASSTGRGEQYF. CDR3 nucleotides: TGTGCCAGCAGCACCGGTCGGGGGGAGCAGTACTTC.

The V gene is TRBV6-5, the J gene TRBJ1-1, with unresolved D. There are 14 residues in the CDR3. From germline, CDR1 is MNHEY and CDR2 SVGAGI. V was pared by 0 bases and J by 3 bases, with 8 bases between. CDR3 sequence: CASSYSRRDTEAFF. Written as DNA, the CDR3 is TGTGCCAGCAGTTACTCGAGGAGGGACACTGAAGCTTTCTTT.

The chain has TRBV24-1 and TRBJ2-5; TRBD2 agrees at 7 bases. With 4 bases clipped from V and 3 bases from J, the junction kept 7 bases outside the gene matches. CDR3 length equals 15 residues. Germline CDR1 is KGHDR and CDR2 is SFDVKD. The CDR3 DNA is TGTGCCACCAGTGAGGGGAGGGTTCCTGAAGAGACCCAGTACTTC. This sequence encodes CATSEGRVPEETQYF.

The V call is TRBV6-2 or TRBV6-3, the J call TRBJ2-3, with 10 nucleotides matching TRBD2. CDR1 and CDR2 (germline): MNHEY, SVGEGT. CDR3 length equals 14 residues. V lost 5 bases and J lost 7; bases outside the gene matches: 6. CDR3 protein: CASSRGTSEYTQYF. The CDR3 DNA follows: TGTGCCAGCAGTCGAGGGACTAGCGAATATACGCAGTATTTT.

This chain links TRBV5-6 with TRBJ1-1; the D is unclear. Germline V gene sequence: CDR1 SGHDT, CDR2 YYEEEE. CDR3 length: 15 residues. V lost 4 bases and J 0 bases, leaving 13 bases between the germline ends. DNA for the CDR3: TGTGCCAGCAGCCTAGCCGTTATTGTGAACACTGAAGCTTTCTTT. Amino acids: CASSLAVIVNTEAFF.

This rearrangement joins TRBV7-6 to TRBJ2-1; 8 bases line up with TRBD2. Germline V gene data show CDR1 as SGHVS and CDR2 as FNYEAQ. J gave up 8 bases and V 1 base, and 13 bases lay outside the gene matches. The CDR3 loop spans 17 amino acids. The CDR3 sequence is CASSLVATPGLVYEQFF. In nucleotides, the CDR3 is TGTGCCAGCAGCTTAGTAGCCACGCCGGGACTAGTGTATGAGCAGTTCTTC.

V usage is TRBV12-3 or TRBV12-4 and J usage is TRBJ1-3; no firm D call. The CDR3 runs to 13 residues. The germline V and J ends were trimmed by 5 bases and 6 bases, with 11 bases remaining between them. The CDR3 DNA sequence: TGTGCCAGCAGTCCCAGGAATCAAAACACCATATATTTT. This gives the protein CASSPRNQNTIYF.

The chain employs TRBV10-3 and TRBJ1-3, with 9 nucleotides matching TRBD1. CDR3 size: 17 residues. J gave up 7 bases and V 0 bases, and 10 bases lay outside the gene matches. Germline lookup yields CDR1 ENHRY and CDR2 SYGVKD. CDR3 nucleotide sequence: TGTGCCATCAGTGAGTCGTGGGACAGGGTTATAGAGAACACCATATATTTT. It specifies CAISESWDRVIENTIYF.

The chain recombines TRBV24-1 with TRBJ1-2, with D unclear. The germline gives CDR1 KGHDR, CDR2 SFDVKD. The CDR3 sequence is 12 residues long. Between the trimmed V and J ends, which lost 5 bases and 2 bases, there was a span of 5 bases. This CDR3 reads CATSAVNYGYTF. As DNA, the CDR3 is TGTGCCACCAGTGCGGTAAACTATGGCTACACCTTC.

This clone was found once. The genes are TRBV28 and TRBJ1-5, with 8 bases fitting TRBD1. The J segment lost 6 bases and the V segment lost 5 bases, leaving 12 bases of the junction unmatched. The CDR3 length is 16 residues. Germline V gene data show CDR1 as MDHEN and CDR2 as SYDVKM. In DNA form, the CDR3 reads TGTGCCAGCAGTGCCTCATACAGGGGGAAGGGTCAGCCCCAGCATTTT. Translated, it gives CASSASYRGKGQPQHF.

This rearrangement joins TRBV5-4 to TRBJ2-3, with a tentative D call TRBD1 (5 bases). The CDR3 covers 15 residues. CDR1 is SGHNT and CDR2 is YYREEE in the germline V gene (reference sequence). V lost 3 bases, J lost 4 bases, and 15 bases lay in between. The CDR3 loop reads CASSSGAGFADTQYF. Here the CDR3 DNA reads TGTGCCAGCAGCTCTGGGGCCGGCTTCGCAGATACGCAGTATTTT. Full variable domain (outside the CDR3, taken from reference TRBV5-4 and TRBJ2-3): ETGVTQSPTHLIKTRGQQVTLRCSSQSGHNTVSWYQQALGQGPQFIFQYYREEENGRGNFPPRFSGLQFPNYSSELNVNALELDDSALYLCASSSGAGFADTQYFGPGTRLTVL.

The chain is built from TRBV19 and TRBJ2-7; 7 bases agree with TRBD2. This CDR3 spans 14 amino acids. Per the germline V gene, CDR1 is LNHDA and CDR2 is SQIVND (reference sequence). Trimming cost V 2 bases and J 3 bases; bases outside gene matches: 4. Here the CDR3 reads CASSIMAGDYEQYF. The CDR3 nucleotides are TGTGCCAGTAGTATAATGGCGGGGGACTACGAGCAGTACTTC.

This clone was seen only a few times. The CDR3 region is CASSQDSYNSPLHF. As DNA, the CDR3 is TGTGCCAGTAGTCAGGACAGTTATAATTCACCCCTCCACTTT. V usage is TRBV19 and J usage is TRBJ1-6; D possibly corresponds to TRBD1 (6 bases). V lost 5 bases to trimming and J lost 4 bases, with 9 bases between them. The germline CDR1 and CDR2 sequences are LNHDA and SQIVND (reference sequence). The CDR3 is 14 residues long.

The chain employs TRBV6-5 and TRBJ2-2; 11 bases agree with TRBD2. V gave up 6 bases and J gave up 7 bases; unmatched junction bases: 7. CDR3 length equals 15 residues. Germline V gene sequence: CDR1 MNHEY, CDR2 SVGAGI. The CDR3 reads CASRVAGGLGGELFF. For the CDR3, the DNA is TGTGCCAGCAGGGTAGCGGGGGGGCTTGGCGGGGAGCTGTTTTTT.

The V call is TRBV9, the J call TRBJ2-2, with 7 bases aligning to TRBD1. V lost 6 bases and J lost 6; bases outside the gene matches: 11. The CDR3 spans 15 residues. Germline V CDR1 and CDR2: SGDLS, YYNGEE. The CDR3 bases are TGTGCCAGCAAAACAGGGGAGTCTCTGTCCGGGGAGCTGTTTTTT. As protein: CASKTGESLSGELFF.

The chain couples TRBV21-1 to TRBJ2-7; TRBD2 is the table's D call, not checked against the DNA. TRBV21-1 is listed as a pseudogene. The CDR3 is made up of 11 amino acids. The CDR3 nucleotides are TGTGGCTGGGGGGAAAACTACGAGCAGTACTTC. It encodes CGWGENYEQYF.

This chain joins TRBV7-9 and TRBJ2-7, with TRBD1 matching over 12 bases. From germline, CDR1 is SEHNR and CDR2 FQNEAQ (reference sequence). J gave up 6 bases and V 3 bases, and 6 bases lay outside the gene matches. CDR3 length equals 15 residues. The CDR3 sequence is CASSFAGQGAPEQYF. In nucleotides, the CDR3 is TGTGCCAGCAGCTTCGCGGGACAGGGGGCGCCCGAGCAGTACTTC.

V usage is TRBV11-2 and J usage is TRBJ2-5, with 7 positions matching TRBD1. The CDR3 is made up of 14 amino acids. V gave up 5 bases and J gave up 2 bases; unmatched junction bases: 5. Germline assignment: CDR1 SGHAT and CDR2 FQNNGV. For the CDR3, the DNA is TGTGCCAGCAGCCCCGGACAGGCACAAGAGACCCAGTACTTC. It encodes CASSPGQAQETQYF.

The chain links TRBV11-2 to TRBJ1-1; D call uncertain. V was shortened by 1 base and J by 0 bases, with 6 bases between the two germline ends. Germline CDR1 is SGHAT and CDR2 is FQNNGV. This CDR3 is built from 14 residues. The CDR3 loop reads CASSLGGLNTEAFF. The CDR3, as DNA: TGTGCCAGCAGCTTAGGCGGCTTGAACACTGAAGCTTTCTTT. Based on the CDR3 plus reference TRBV11-2 and TRBJ1-1, the full variable domain is EAGVAQSPRYKIIEKRQSVAFWCNPISGHATLYWYQQILGQGPKLLIQFQNNGVVDDSQLPKDRFSAERLKGVDSTLKIQPAKLEDSAVYLCASSLGGLNTEAFFGQGTRLTVV.

J is TRBJ2-7 and V is TRBV7-8, with D maybe TRBD2 (8 bases). V was pared by 5 bases and J by 3 bases, with 14 bases between. The CDR3 is 14 residues long. Germline V CDR1 and CDR2: SGHVS, FQNEAQ. The CDR3 nucleotides are TGTGCCAGCAGCACGGGAGGGGGCGGCTACGAGCAGTACTTC. Translating it yields CASSTGGGGYEQYF.

This rearrangement joins TRBV7-9 to TRBJ1-1; no clear D. V shed 0 bases and J shed 1 base, with 6 bases lying between them. The CDR3 covers 14 residues. CDR1 is SEHNR, CDR2 FQNEAQ, per germline (reference sequence). The CDR3 sequence: CASSLAGPNTEAFF. DNA of the CDR3: TGTGCCAGCAGCTTAGCTGGGCCGAACACTGAAGCTTTCTTT.